These 5 T cell receptor beta chains originate from one sample sequenced in a study of cytomegalovirus exposure and HLA in healthy donors. Only in-frame clones appear in the TCRdb table, and some are missing; sequencing was by immunoSEQ multiplex PCR. The data show 250,000 or so clones, roughly 90% seen once. Specimen: PBMCs. All receptors derive from a man aged 18 to 35 in good health and CMV-seropositive.

The chain uses TRBV5-1 and TRBJ1-1; D is perhaps TRBD1 (6 bases). There are 13 residues in the CDR3. CDR1 and CDR2 from the germline V gene are SGHRS and YFSETQ. V lost 4 bases and J 0 bases, leaving 7 bases between the germline ends. The CDR3 reads CASSPGVNTEAFF. The CDR3 coding sequence is TGCGCCAGCAGCCCAGGGGTGAACACTGAAGCTTTCTTT.

The J gene is TRBJ1-2, the V gene TRBV5-4; a possible D gene is TRBD1 (6 bases). Per the germline V gene, CDR1 is SGHNT and CDR2 is YYREEE (reference sequence). The CDR3 is 15 amino acids. V lost 10 bases, J lost 4 bases, and 23 bases lay in between. CDR3 DNA sequence: TGTGCCCTTTGGACAGCCTACCTCCCTACCTATGGCTACACCTTC. It specifies CALWTAYLPTYGYTF. The full variable domain, rest sourced from reference TRBV5-4 and TRBJ1-2, is ETGVTQSPTHLIKTRGQQVTLRCSSQSGHNTVSWYQQALGQGPQFIFQYYREEENGRGNFPPRFSGLQFPNYSSELNVNALELDDSALYLCALWTAYLPTYGYTFGSGTRLTVV.

CDR3 in amino acids: CASSWDSYSNQPQHF. As DNA, the CDR3 is TGTGCCAGTAGTTGGGACAGCTATAGCAATCAGCCCCAGCATTTT. This rearrangement joins TRBV19 to TRBJ1-5; 7 bases are shared with TRBD1. V shed 5 bases and J 0 bases; nucleotides not matched to a gene: 4. CDR1 and CDR2 from the germline V gene are LNHDA and SQIVND (reference sequence). The CDR3 length is 15 residues.

This rearrangement joins TRBV6-5 to TRBJ2-1, with 9 bases lining up with TRBD1. The trim removed 6 bases at V and 5 bases at J, leaving 5 bases unmatched. This CDR3 comprises 14 residues. Germline V gives CDR1 MNHEY, CDR2 SVGAGI. The DNA for the CDR3 is TGTGCCAGCAGGCGACAGGGGGGAAACAATGAGCAGTTCTTC. The encoded protein is CASRRQGGNNEQFF.

In DNA, the CDR3 is TGTGCCAGCAGTTTAAAAGGGGGCTGGAAGGGCTACACCTTC. This translates into CASSLKGGWKGYTF. The chain carries TRBV27 and TRBJ1-2; 7 bases are a match to TRBD1. CDR1 is MNHEY and CDR2 is SMNVEV in the germline V gene (reference sequence). The ends lost 2 bases at V and 8 bases at J; junction bases unmatched: 8. The CDR3 is 14 residues long.